The next 20 T cell receptor beta chains were all read from a single sample in a study of cytomegalovirus exposure and HLA in healthy donors. The PCR contained 60 Vbeta and 13 Jbeta primers. The protocol was immunoSEQ multiplex PCR, while the TCRdb copy is restricted to in-frame clones and leaves out a portion. The data hold 200,000 to 250,000 clones, with just over 75% observed a single time. The sample taken for sequencing was PBMCs. These receptors were obtained from a man aged 18 to 29 in good health and CMV-seronegative.

The DNA for the CDR3 is TGTGCCAGCAAGGAGGCGGGAGGGCCTGGCGGGGAGCTGTTTTTT. Translated: CASKEAGGPGGELFF. The rearrangement uses TRBV27 and TRBJ2-2; 9 bases agree with TRBD2. J was trimmed by 7 bases and V by 7 bases; bases with no gene match: 10. The germline V gene has CDR1 MNHEY and CDR2 SMNVEV (reference sequence). This CDR3 has 15 residues.

The gene calls are TRBV6-5 and TRBJ1-6; 7 bases map to TRBD1. The V gene's germline CDR1 is MNHEY and CDR2 SVGAGI. This CDR3 is 14 amino acids long. V dropped 9 bases and J dropped 9; count of bases not matched to a gene: 11. In DNA, the CDR3 is TGTGCCAGTGCCCAGACAGGGAAAGTTTCACCCCTCCACTTT. Translating it yields CASAQTGKVSPLHF.

The V gene is TRBV2, the J gene TRBJ2-5, with 7 bases matching TRBD1. V dropped 8 bases and J dropped 3; count of bases not matched to a gene: 12. Germline CDR1 and CDR2: SNHLY and FYNNEI. The CDR3 has 15 residues. The CDR3 bases are TGTGCCAGCTGCTGTTTGGGGGACAGAAAAGAGACCCAGTACTTC. As protein: CASCCLGDRKETQYF.

This clone was recorded a few times. V gene TRBV9 combines with J gene TRBJ2-3; TRBD2 matches at 11 bases. The CDR3 runs 16 residues. Per the germline V gene, CDR1 is SGDLS and CDR2 is YYNGEE. Trimming removed 0 bases from V and 6 bases from J; junction bases left unmatched: 6. The CDR3 DNA reads TGTGCCAGCAGCGTAGGGACTAGCGGGTTTTCGGATACGCAGTATTTT. This translates into CASSVGTSGFSDTQYF.

The CDR3 region is CASSSGQLSTDTQYF. The CDR3 coding sequence is TGTGCCAGCAGCTCTGGACAGCTTAGCACAGATACGCAGTATTTT. The chain joins TRBV7-9 to TRBJ2-3, with a weak D call TRBD1 (6 bases). The CDR3 is made up of 15 amino acids. Germline-derived CDR1 and CDR2 are SEHNR and FQNEAQ (reference sequence). Trimming left V 4 bases short and J 0 bases short, with 11 bases between.

This clone was seen once. The chain has TRBV29-1 and TRBJ1-5; D is unclear. Germline V gene lookup returns CDR1 SQVTM and CDR2 ANQGSEA. The CDR3 has 13 amino acids. Trimming stripped 7 bases from V and 11 bases from J, with 21 bases between. The CDR3 here is CSAAPERGKAQHF. The CDR3 DNA reads TGCAGCGCCGCACCCGAACGGGGAAAGGCCCAGCATTTT.

The chain couples TRBV29-1 to TRBJ2-5, with 11 bases fitting TRBD2. V was pared by 5 bases and J by 5 bases, with 7 bases of the junction left unmatched. The CDR3 contains 14 residues. Germline values: CDR1 SQVTM, CDR2 ANQGSEA. Here the CDR3 DNA reads TGCAGCGTTCGGCTAGCGGGAGGAGGTGAGACCCAGTACTTC. The encoded protein is CSVRLAGGGETQYF.

The gene calls are TRBV7-2 and TRBJ2-5, with 11 bases fitting TRBD2. CDR1 and CDR2 from the germline V gene are SGHTA and FQGNSA. Trimming cost V 0 bases and J 1 base; bases outside gene matches: 10. This CDR3 region has 19 residues. The CDR3 sequence is CASSLARGLLAGAQETQYF. CDR3 sequence (DNA): TGTGCCAGCAGCTTAGCAAGGGGGTTACTAGCGGGAGCCCAAGAGACCCAGTACTTC.

This chain links TRBV9 with TRBJ2-2; TRBD2 agrees at 8 bases. V shed 0 bases and J 0 bases; nucleotides not matched to a gene: 1. The germline gives CDR1 SGDLS, CDR2 YYNGEE. CDR3 length equals 16 residues. CDR3: CASSVGSGTNTGELFF. For the CDR3, the DNA is TGTGCCAGCAGCGTAGGTAGCGGGACGAACACCGGGGAGCTGTTTTTT.

This clone was counted only a few times. The rearrangement links TRBV29-1 to TRBJ1-1; D is possibly TRBD1 (5 bases). The CDR3 extends over 12 amino acids. From germline, CDR1 is SQVTM and CDR2 ANQGSEA. Trimming stripped 6 bases from V and 7 bases from J, with 15 bases between. This CDR3 is CSVDDMTDEAFF. The DNA for the CDR3 is TGCAGCGTCGACGATATGACAGATGAAGCTTTCTTT.

This chain links TRBV28 with TRBJ2-7, with a weak D call TRBD2 (5 bases). The CDR3 contains 11 residues. The germline gives CDR1 MDHEN, CDR2 SYDVKM. Trimming took off 5 bases at V and 9 bases at J, with 11 bases between the two ends. As DNA, the CDR3 is TGTGCCAGCAGTACCACCCGGGGGCAGTACTTC. Its protein is CASSTTRGQYF.

This chain connects TRBV9 to TRBJ2-1; D unresolved. In germline, CDR1 is SGDLS, CDR2 YYNGEE. V lost 0 bases and J lost 0, with 7 bases in between. The CDR3 is 15 amino acids. The CDR3 nucleotides are TGTGCCAGCAGCGTAGAAGAGAGCTCCTACAATGAGCAGTTCTTC. This gives the protein CASSVEESSYNEQFF.

The table lists this clone with a few counts. The chain has TRBV11-2 and TRBJ1-1, with 7 bases matching TRBD1. This CDR3 comprises 11 residues. Per the germline V gene, CDR1 is SGHAT and CDR2 is FQNNGV. The V gene end was trimmed by 4 bases and the J gene end by 11 bases; junction bases not matched to a gene: 4. The CDR3 nucleotides read TGTGCCAGCAGCTCTGACAGGGTTGCTTTCTTT. This sequence encodes CASSSDRVAFF.

This sequence joins TRBV10-3 and TRBJ2-1; D is unclear. Germline values: CDR1 ENHRY, CDR2 SYGVKD. The ends were cut back, 7 bases at V and 13 bases at J, with 23 bases in the middle. The CDR3 spans 14 residues. The CDR3 nucleotides read TGTGCCATCATGGGCGCTACCCCTCCTTTCCACCAGTTCTTC. It yields the protein CAIMGATPPFHQFF.

This clone appeared once. This chain links TRBV7-9 with TRBJ1-1; D remains unclear. V was trimmed by 1 base and J by 3 bases, leaving 15 bases between them. CDR1 and CDR2 (germline): SEHNR, FQNEAQ (reference sequence). This CDR3 contains 16 residues. The CDR3 reads CASSLVEGPVHTEAFF. CDR3 DNA sequence: TGTGCCAGCAGCTTAGTTGAGGGTCCGGTCCACACTGAAGCTTTCTTT.

This sequence joins TRBV7-8 and TRBJ2-5; D might be TRBD2 (6 bases). This CDR3 spans 15 amino acids. Trimming pared 3 bases from V and 4 bases from J, leaving 15 bases between. Germline lookup yields CDR1 SGHVS and CDR2 FQNEAQ. CDR3 amino acids: CASSLAGGNIETQYF. CDR3 nucleotide sequence: TGTGCCAGCAGCTTGGCCGGGGGAAATATAGAGACCCAGTACTTC.

The chain recombines TRBV30 with TRBJ1-2; TRBD1 matches 9 bases. Germline V gene data show CDR1 as GTSNPN and CDR2 as SVGIG (reference sequence). This CDR3 has 12 amino acids. V shed 6 bases and J 6 bases; nucleotides not matched to a gene: 5. The CDR3 loop reads CACPGTGNGYTF. The CDR3 DNA is TGTGCCTGTCCCGGGACAGGGAATGGCTACACCTTC.

A remark on this clone: Other DNA sequences in the sample encode the same CDR3. DNA for the CDR3: TGTGCCAGCAGTTGGCAGGGGGATGAAAAACTGTTTTTT. This codes for CASSWQGDEKLFF. This chain connects TRBV27 to TRBJ1-4, with 7 bases that match TRBD1. Germline V gene sequence: CDR1 MNHEY, CDR2 SMNVEV (reference sequence). The V and J ends lost 4 bases and 6 bases, in that order; junction bases with no gene match: 2. This CDR3 is built from 13 residues.

The CDR3 loop is CASSQAAGSPYNEQFF. The CDR3 DNA reads as TGCGCCAGCAGCCAAGCGGCAGGGTCGCCCTACAATGAGCAGTTCTTC. The chain uses TRBV4-1 and TRBJ2-1; D perhaps matches TRBD1 (5 bases). Germline V gene sequence: CDR1 MGHRA, CDR2 YSYEKL. The CDR3 sequence is 16 residues long. The V and J ends lost 1 base and 2 bases respectively, with 12 bases between them.

This clone was found once. J is TRBJ2-4 and V is TRBV27; D call uncertain. V shed 0 bases and J shed 0 bases, with 9 bases lying between them. This CDR3 has 16 residues. CDR1 and CDR2 (germline): MNHEY, SMNVEV (reference sequence). The CDR3 spells CASSLSRPGAKNIQYF. The CDR3 DNA reads as TGTGCCAGCAGTTTATCCCGGCCGGGAGCCAAAAACATTCAGTACTTC.